The following is a TCR beta chain sequence with its context. The data were obtained in a study of CXCR3-negative and CXCR3-positive naive CD8 T cells. The TRB libraries of cDNA were built by UMI-labeled 5' RACE. From its re-call of the 5' RACE reads, TCRdb lists each CDR3 protein once, without DNA. The table lists tens of thousands of distinct CDR3 sequences. The CDR3 has 16 residues. Germline V lookup: CDR1 LNHNV, CDR2 YYDKDF (reference sequence). This rearrangement joins TRBV15 to TRBJ2-2; the TCRdb call, TRBD2, lacks DNA for checking. This clonotype was obtained from a human donor in good health. Some clones in this sample may be carry-over from other donors' samples. Sequencing used naive CXCR3- CD8+ T cells from blood. Regarding subset: CD45RO-CCR7+CD27+CD95- naive CD8+ T cells lacking CXCR3 (TNR3-). The CDR3 loop reads CATSSSGGVNTGELFF. Full variable domain (missing parts from reference TRBV15 and TRBJ2-2): DAMVIQNPRYQVTQFGKPVTLSCSQTLNHNVMYWYQQKSSQAPKLLFHYYDKDFNNEADTPDNFQSRRPNTSFCFLDIRSPGLGDTAMYLCATSSSGGVNTGELFFGEGSRLTVL.